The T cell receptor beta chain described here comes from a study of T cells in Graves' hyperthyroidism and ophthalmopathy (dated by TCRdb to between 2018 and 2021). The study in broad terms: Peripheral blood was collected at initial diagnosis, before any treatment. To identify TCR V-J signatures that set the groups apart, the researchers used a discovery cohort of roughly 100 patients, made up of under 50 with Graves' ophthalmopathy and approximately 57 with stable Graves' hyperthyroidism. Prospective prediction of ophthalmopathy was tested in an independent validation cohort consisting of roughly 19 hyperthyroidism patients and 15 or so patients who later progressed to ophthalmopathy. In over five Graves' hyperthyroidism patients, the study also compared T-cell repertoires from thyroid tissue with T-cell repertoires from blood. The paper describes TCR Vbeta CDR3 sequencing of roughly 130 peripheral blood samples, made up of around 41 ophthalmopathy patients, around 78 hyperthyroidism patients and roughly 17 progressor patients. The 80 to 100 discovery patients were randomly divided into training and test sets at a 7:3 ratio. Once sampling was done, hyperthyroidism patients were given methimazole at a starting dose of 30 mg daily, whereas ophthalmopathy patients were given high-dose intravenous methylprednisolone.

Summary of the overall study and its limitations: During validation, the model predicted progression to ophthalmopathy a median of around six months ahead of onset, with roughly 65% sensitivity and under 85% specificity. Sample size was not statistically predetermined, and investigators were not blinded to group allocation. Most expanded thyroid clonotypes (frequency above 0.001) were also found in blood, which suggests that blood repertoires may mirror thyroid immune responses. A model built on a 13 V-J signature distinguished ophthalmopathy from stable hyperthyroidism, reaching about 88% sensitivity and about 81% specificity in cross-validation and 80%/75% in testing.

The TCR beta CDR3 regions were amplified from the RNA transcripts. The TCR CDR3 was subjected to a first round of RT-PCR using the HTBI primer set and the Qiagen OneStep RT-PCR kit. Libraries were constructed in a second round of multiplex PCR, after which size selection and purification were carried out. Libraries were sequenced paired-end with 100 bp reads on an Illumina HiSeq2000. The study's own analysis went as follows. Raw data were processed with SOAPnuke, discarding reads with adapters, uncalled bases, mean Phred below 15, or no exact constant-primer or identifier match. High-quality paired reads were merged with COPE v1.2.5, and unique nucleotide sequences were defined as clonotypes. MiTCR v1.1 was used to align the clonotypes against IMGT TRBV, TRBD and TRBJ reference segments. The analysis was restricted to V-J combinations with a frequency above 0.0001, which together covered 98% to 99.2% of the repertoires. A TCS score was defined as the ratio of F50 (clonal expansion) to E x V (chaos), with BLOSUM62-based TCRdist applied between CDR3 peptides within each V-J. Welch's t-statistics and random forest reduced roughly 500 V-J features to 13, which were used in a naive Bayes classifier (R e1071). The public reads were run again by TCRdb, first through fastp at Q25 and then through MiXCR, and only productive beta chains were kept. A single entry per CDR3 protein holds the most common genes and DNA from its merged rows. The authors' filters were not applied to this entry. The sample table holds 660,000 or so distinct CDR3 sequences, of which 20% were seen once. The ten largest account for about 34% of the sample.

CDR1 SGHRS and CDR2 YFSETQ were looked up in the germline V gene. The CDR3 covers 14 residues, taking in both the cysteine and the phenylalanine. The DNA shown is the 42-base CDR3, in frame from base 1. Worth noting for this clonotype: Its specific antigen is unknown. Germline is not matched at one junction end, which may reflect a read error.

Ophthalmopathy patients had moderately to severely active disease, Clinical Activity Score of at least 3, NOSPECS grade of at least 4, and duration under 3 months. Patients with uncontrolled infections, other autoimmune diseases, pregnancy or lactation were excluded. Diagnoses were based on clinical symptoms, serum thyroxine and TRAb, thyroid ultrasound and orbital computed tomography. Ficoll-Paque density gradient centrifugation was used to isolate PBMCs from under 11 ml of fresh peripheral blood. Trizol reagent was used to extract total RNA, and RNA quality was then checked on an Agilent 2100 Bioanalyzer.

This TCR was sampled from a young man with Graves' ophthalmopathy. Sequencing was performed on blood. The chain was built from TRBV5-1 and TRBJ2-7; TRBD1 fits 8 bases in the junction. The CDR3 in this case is CANSSGQGPHEQYF. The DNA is TGCGCCAACAGCTCCGGACAGGGCCCCCACGAGCAGTACTTC.